The clone carrying this TCR beta chain has more than one count but fewer than ten. Germline CDR1 reads SGHNT; CDR2 reads YYREEE (reference sequence). The trim removed 3 bases at V and 6 bases at J, leaving 5 bases unmatched. This CDR3 has 14 residues. These data belong to a study of blood T cell repertoires in COVID-19. Some clones are missing from TCRdb's copy, which holds only in-frame ones; the method was immunoSEQ multiplex PCR. There are some 96,000 clones in the sample; roughly 80% occur only once, and roughly an eighth lies in the top ten. The rearrangement joins TRBV5-4 to TRBJ1-4; 7 bases are a match to TRBD1. This TCR came from a human donor in a cohort sampled during active COVID-19. The specimen was peripheral blood. In DNA form, the CDR3 reads TGTGCCAGCAGCTCAGGGGGGCAAGATGAAAAACTGTTTTTT. It yields the protein CASSSGGQDEKLFF.